What follows are 20 T cell receptor beta chains derived from one specimen sequenced in a study of response to subunit inactivated influenza vaccine (dated by TCRdb to 2017 to 2018). Receptors were amplified or captured by RT-PCR. For sequencing, an Illumina HiSeq 2500 was employed. TCRdb redid the processing of the public reads, applying fastp at Q25 and MiXCR, and retained in-frame beta chains. Entries that share a CDR3 protein sequence are merged under the most common genes and DNA. Here the sample has 650,000 to 800,000 distinct CDR3 sequences; approximately 15% occur a single time. Of the sample, less than 9% falls within the top ten clones. This sample comprised PBMCs from blood, obtained about 14 days before vaccination. These receptors came from a man aged 45 to 65 who received an inactivated influenza vaccine. Donor details come from another sample of the same person, matched by shared clones.

This rearrangement joins TRBV4-1 to TRBJ2-7, with D unclear. The CDR3 runs 14 residues. The germline V gene encodes CDR1 MGHRA and CDR2 YSYEKL. V lost 4 bases, J lost 0 bases, and 10 bases lay in between. CDR3 residues: CASSRGVRSYEQYF. DNA of the CDR3: TGCGCCAGCAGCCGCGGCGTACGCTCCTACGAGCAGTACTTC.

This chain uses TRBV5-1 with TRBJ2-3; tentatively, D is TRBD1 or TRBD2 (5 bases each). V gave up 6 bases and J gave up 6 bases, with 8 bases separating them. The CDR3 runs to 11 residues. Looked up from germline, CDR1 is SGHRS and CDR2 is YFSETQ. CDR3 in DNA: TGCGCCAGCACCTGGGGGGATACGCAGTATTTT. Its translation is CASTWGDTQYF.

This clonotype was seen a few times. The rearrangement joins TRBV20-1 to TRBJ1-1; D remains ambiguous. With 1 base removed from V and 1 base from J, the gap between germline ends came to 7 bases. Per the germline V gene, CDR1 is DFQATT and CDR2 is SNEGSKA (reference sequence). The CDR3 spans 13 residues. The CDR3 spells CSARVQRNTEAFF. Here the CDR3 DNA reads TGCAGTGCTAGAGTTCAGAGGAACACTGAAGCTTTCTTT.

This chain's CDR3 is CASSPTGRGSSTDTQYF. Here the CDR3 DNA reads TGCGCCAGCAGCCCTACCGGACGGGGATCTAGCACAGATACGCAGTATTTT. The chain employs TRBV5-1 and TRBJ2-3; D possibly corresponds to TRBD2 (5 bases). CDR3 length: 17 amino acids. V lost 4 bases, J lost 0 bases, and 18 bases lay in between. Germline CDR1 reads SGHRS; CDR2 reads YFSETQ.

This clonotype occurred a few times. The gene calls are TRBV5-1 and TRBJ2-3; D not certain. Trimming stripped 2 bases from V and 0 bases from J, with 10 bases between. The CDR3 spans 15 residues. CDR1 is SGHRS and CDR2 is YFSETQ in the germline V gene. The CDR3 protein is CASSFGATSTDTQYF. As DNA, the CDR3 is TGCGCCAGCAGCTTCGGTGCAACTAGCACAGATACGCAGTATTTT.

The chain has TRBV27 and TRBJ2-1; TRBD1 might be the D (6 bases). The V gene lost 4 bases and the J gene lost 7 bases, with 17 bases spanning the gap. Germline CDR1 MNHEY, CDR2 SMNVEV (reference sequence). The CDR3 length is 15 residues. The chain's CDR3 is CASSSRGRALNEQFF. The CDR3 coding sequence is TGTGCCAGCAGTTCCAGGGGTCGGGCGCTAAATGAGCAGTTCTTC.

This clonotype has at least ten counts. The V call is TRBV7-8, the J call TRBJ2-1; 8 nucleotides agree with TRBD1. The CDR3 extends over 11 amino acids. CDR1 is SGHVS and CDR2 is FQNEAQ in the germline V gene. Unmatched junction bases numbered 1, after V lost 5 bases and J lost 10 bases. As DNA, the CDR3 is TGTGCCAGCAGCGACAGGGGCGAGCAGTTCTTC. This sequence encodes CASSDRGEQFF.

The rearrangement joins TRBV15 to TRBJ1-2, with a possible D match to TRBD1 (6 bases). This CDR3 contains 15 residues. V lost 0 bases, J lost 7 bases, and 15 bases lay in between. The V gene's germline CDR1 is LNHNV and CDR2 YYDKDF (reference sequence). The CDR3 DNA reads as TGTGCCACCAGCAGAGATAAGGGGGACATGCGTGGCTACACCTTC. This gives the protein CATSRDKGDMRGYTF.

This clonotype has at least ten counts. The chain has TRBV6-2 or TRBV6-3 and TRBJ2-7; no firm D call. In germline, CDR1 is MNHEY, CDR2 SVGEGT. CDR3 size: 15 residues. V lost 1 base and J lost 1, with 11 bases in between. CDR3 sequence (DNA): TGTGCCAGCAGTTACTTCTCGGACGGATCCTACGAGCAGTACTTC. Its protein product is CASSYFSDGSYEQYF.

CDR3 coding DNA: TGTGCCAGCAGTTTTCAGGCCACAAGCTACGAGCAGTACTTC. This translates into CASSFQATSYEQYF. The V call is TRBV28, the J call TRBJ2-7; D remains unclear. The V end was cut by 3 bases, the J end by 3 bases, with 12 bases between. From germline, CDR1 is MDHEN and CDR2 SYDVKM. This CDR3 is 14 amino acids long. Full variable domain (rest looked up from reference TRBV28 and TRBJ2-7): DVKVTQSSRYLVKRTGEKVFLECVQDMDHENMFWYRQDPGLGLRLIYFSYDVKMKEKGDIPEGYSVSREKKERFSLILESASTNQTSMYLCASSFQATSYEQYFGPGTRLTVT.

This chain connects TRBV5-5 to TRBJ2-3; the D gene is possibly TRBD2 (6 bases). This CDR3 comprises 17 residues. Germline V gene lookup returns CDR1 SGHKS and CDR2 YYEKEE (reference sequence). Trimming pared 1 base from V and 1 base from J, leaving 16 bases between. CDR3 region: CASSLMRLDLRTDTQYF. In nucleotides, the CDR3 is TGTGCCAGCAGCTTGATGCGACTAGACTTACGCACAGATACGCAGTATTTT. The variable domain in full, with the rest retrieved from reference TRBV5-5 and TRBJ2-3, is DAGVTQSPTHLIKTRGQQVTLRCSPISGHKSVSWYQQVLGQGPQFIFQYYEKEERGRGNFPDRFSARQFPNYSSELNVNALLLGDSALYLCASSLMRLDLRTDTQYFGPGTRLTVL.

The J gene is TRBJ2-4, the V gene TRBV5-1; 11 bases are a match to TRBD1. The V and J ends lost 4 bases and 6 bases, in that order; junction bases with no gene match: 3. This CDR3 has 14 amino acids. Germline V gene sequence: CDR1 SGHRS, CDR2 YFSETQ. CDR3 sequence (DNA): TGCGCCAGCAGCCTGGGACAGGGGGTAAACATTCAGTACTTC. Translating gives CASSLGQGVNIQYF.

The V and J genes are TRBV27 and TRBJ2-2; unclear D gene. Between the trimmed V and J ends, which lost 3 bases and 6 bases, there was a span of 11 bases. This CDR3 comprises 14 residues. CDR1 is MNHEY, CDR2 SMNVEV, per germline (reference sequence). The CDR3 loop reads CASSFSIVAGELFF. CDR3 coding DNA: TGTGCCAGCAGTTTTTCGATCGTTGCCGGGGAGCTGTTTTTT.

CDR3 protein: CASSYSSLYNEQFF. The CDR3 bases are TGTGCCAGCAGTTACTCGAGCCTTTACAATGAGCAGTTCTTC. The chain joins TRBV6-5 to TRBJ2-1; D remains ambiguous. In germline, CDR1 is MNHEY, CDR2 SVGAGI. The CDR3 consists of 14 residues. V was cut by 0 bases and J by 4 bases, with 7 bases left in between.

The rearrangement joins TRBV7-2 to TRBJ2-7; the D gene is possibly TRBD1 (6 bases). This CDR3 spans 14 amino acids. Germline values: CDR1 SGHTA, CDR2 FQGNSA. With 0 bases removed from V and 2 bases from J, the gap between germline ends came to 8 bases. The chain's CDR3 is CASSLATGAYEQYF. CDR3 DNA: TGTGCCAGCAGCTTAGCGACAGGCGCCTACGAGCAGTACTTC.

The chain links TRBV5-1 to TRBJ2-3, with D perhaps matching TRBD2 (7 bases). The ends were cut back, 3 bases at V and 2 bases at J, with 13 bases in the middle. The V gene's germline CDR1 is SGHRS and CDR2 YFSETQ. This CDR3 has 15 residues. In DNA, the CDR3 is TGCGCCAGCAGCTGGGCGCGGGGGCCCACAGATACGCAGTATTTT. Translation gives CASSWARGPTDTQYF.

This chain links TRBV18 with TRBJ2-1; perhaps TRBD2 as D (5 bases). Per the germline V gene, CDR1 is KGHSH and CDR2 is LQKENI. The CDR3 totals 16 residues. V was trimmed by 3 bases and J by 0 bases, leaving 12 bases between them. CDR3 nucleotide sequence: TGTGCCAGCTCACCGATACGGGGTCCCTCCTACAATGAGCAGTTCTTC. Translation: CASSPIRGPSYNEQFF.

This clonotype was recorded a few times. The chain joins TRBV28 to TRBJ2-7; D not certain. This CDR3 has 13 amino acids. V lost 6 bases, J lost 2 bases, and 11 bases lay in between. The germline V gene has CDR1 MDHEN and CDR2 SYDVKM. CDR3 in DNA: TGTGCCAGCAGCCTACTCTCTGCCTACGAGCAGTACTTC. It yields the protein CASSLLSAYEQYF.

This clonotype appeared a few times. The gene calls are TRBV7-9 and TRBJ2-5, with D unresolved. Germline V CDR1 and CDR2: SEHNR, FQNEAQ (reference sequence). V lost 6 bases, J lost 5 bases, and 13 bases lay in between. This CDR3 comprises 13 residues. CDR3 amino acids: CASRAPIWETQYF. In DNA form, the CDR3 reads TGTGCCAGCAGGGCTCCCATATGGGAGACCCAGTACTTC.

V gene TRBV20-1 combines with J gene TRBJ1-2; D perhaps matches TRBD1 (6 bases). The CDR3 covers 12 residues. V gave up 5 bases and J gave up 8 bases, with 15 bases separating them. Germline V lookup: CDR1 DFQATT, CDR2 SNEGSKA (reference sequence). CDR3 region: CSAYTGIGGYTF. DNA of the CDR3: TGCAGTGCTTATACAGGGATCGGAGGCTACACCTTC.